This T cell receptor (beta chain) comes out of a study of shared clonotypes between healthy human individuals. Sequencing used immunoSEQ multiplex PCR; TCRdb keeps in-frame clones, though not all of them. The sample lists a few million clones; approximately 95% were seen once. Per germline, CDR1 KGHSH and CDR2 LQKENI. This CDR3 contains 15 residues. V lost 2 bases, J lost 10 bases, and 5 bases stayed unmatched. The rearrangement links TRBV18 to TRBJ1-6; 10 bases match TRBD1. The sequencing input was naive CD4+ T cells from PBMCs. The subset: CD45RA+ positively selected. The receptor's source is a man younger than 35 in good health. Some clones in this sample may be carry-over from other donors' samples. CDR3 bases: TGTGCCAGCTCACCAACCGGGACAGGGGAATCACCCCTCCACTTT. Translating gives CASSPTGTGESPLHF. The full variable domain, with the rest looked up from reference TRBV18 and TRBJ1-6, is NAGVMQNPRHLVRRRGQEARLRCSPMKGHSHVYWYRQLPEEGLKFMVYLQKENIIDESGMPKERFSAEFPKEGPSILRIQQVVRGDSAAYFCASSPTGTGESPLHFGNGTRLTVT.